Shown below are 24 T cell receptor beta chains from a single sample sequenced in a study of cytomegalovirus exposure and HLA in healthy donors. 60 Vbeta and 13 Jbeta primers were used in PCR. The assay was immunoSEQ multiplex PCR, and TCRdb's table has in-frame clones only and misses some. This table has 75,000 to 80,000 clones, around 82% appearing once. Sequencing was performed on PBMCs. The receptors were sampled from a male donor in good health and CMV-seronegative.

The chain joins TRBV6-5 to TRBJ2-1, with TRBD2 matching over 13 bases. After removal of 4 bases from V and 7 bases from J, the junction contained 4 bases not matched to a gene. This CDR3 region has 15 residues. The germline CDR1 and CDR2 sequences are MNHEY and SVGAGI. Here the CDR3 reads CASSWGLAGNNEQFF. In DNA form, the CDR3 reads TGTGCCAGCAGTTGGGGACTAGCGGGAAATAATGAGCAGTTCTTC.

A few counts support this clone. This chain joins TRBV27 and TRBJ1-1; unclear D gene. V was trimmed by 6 bases and J by 4 bases, leaving 15 bases between them. CDR1 and CDR2 from the germline V gene are MNHEY and SMNVEV (reference sequence). The CDR3 sequence is 14 residues long. The CDR3 protein is CASRTSLESTEAFF. CDR3 in DNA: TGTGCCAGCAGGACCTCCCTGGAGAGCACTGAAGCTTTCTTT.

This clone came up a few times. This CDR3 reads CASSETGGAYGYTF. The CDR3 coding sequence is TGTGCCAGCAGTGAAACAGGAGGGGCCTATGGCTACACCTTC. This chain joins TRBV25-1 and TRBJ1-2, with a tentative D call TRBD1 (5 bases). The CDR3 totals 14 residues. Germline-derived CDR1 and CDR2 are MGHDK and SYGVNS. V was shortened by 2 bases and J by 4 bases, with 11 bases between the two germline ends.

The table lists this clone with a count of one. The rearrangement uses TRBV10-3 and TRBJ2-2; TRBD2 matches at 11 bases. V gave up 6 bases and J gave up 4 bases; unmatched junction bases: 7. The CDR3 length is 16 residues. The germline CDR1 and CDR2 sequences are ENHRY and SYGVKD. The CDR3 region is CAIRGSGGAATGELFF. CDR3 nucleotides: TGTGCCATCAGGGGTAGCGGGGGGGCTGCCACCGGGGAGCTGTTTTTT.

The chain is built from TRBV7-2 and TRBJ1-3, with D perhaps TRBD1 (5 bases). Germline CDR1 reads SGHTA; CDR2 reads FQGNSA. Trimming pared 2 bases from V and 1 base from J, leaving 12 bases between. This CDR3 is built from 16 residues. CDR3 DNA sequence: TGTGCCAGCAGCTTAATGGGGGGGTCTTCTGGAAACACCATATATTTT. Protein product: CASSLMGGSSGNTIYF.

This clone was seen only a few times. At one end, the junction sequence differs from germline, possibly due to a read error. The chain uses TRBV5-1 and TRBJ2-6, with D maybe TRBD1 (5 bases). CDR1 is SGHRS, CDR2 YFSETQ, per germline. This CDR3 contains 15 residues. CDR3 loop: CASSSMTTGANVLPF. The CDR3 coding sequence is TGCGCCAGCAGCTCCATGACCACTGGGGCCAACGTCCTGCCTTTC.

As to this clone: Its ends do not fully match the called genes, so a read error is possible. The chain recombines TRBV27 with TRBJ1-2; the match to TRBD1 covers 8 bases. Germline values: CDR1 MNHEY, CDR2 SMNVEV (reference sequence). The CDR3 extends over 16 amino acids. The DNA of the CDR3 is TGTGCCAGCAGTTTTGGGGGACAGGTGAGGATTAATGGCTACCCCTTC. Protein product: CASSFGGQVRINGYPF.

This clone was observed once. The V gene is TRBV4-2, the J gene TRBJ2-5; TRBD2 agrees at 13 bases. The junction had 5 bases not matched to a gene; V was cut back by 3 bases and J by 1 base. The CDR3 runs 17 residues. Germline CDR1 reads LGHNA; CDR2 reads YNFKEQ. CDR3 region: CASSQRLAGGSQETQYF. The DNA of the CDR3 is TGTGCCAGCAGCCAGCGACTAGCGGGGGGATCCCAAGAGACCCAGTACTTC.

The sample holds a few counts of this clone. Written as DNA, the CDR3 is TGCAGCGGGAGGACAGGGGCAATGAGAGAGACCCAGTACTTC. It is translated as CSGRTGAMRETQYF. The chain has TRBV29-1 and TRBJ2-5; TRBD1 agrees at 9 bases. J gave up 4 bases and V 7 bases, and 10 bases lay outside the gene matches. Germline CDR1 and CDR2: SQVTM and ANQGSEA. This CDR3 is 14 amino acids long.

This clone was seen more than once but under ten times. V is TRBV7-9 and J is TRBJ2-3; tentatively, D is TRBD1 (5 bases). The CDR3 runs 14 residues. Looked up from germline, CDR1 is SEHNR and CDR2 is FQNEAQ (reference sequence). Trimming stripped 6 bases from V and 1 base from J, with 11 bases between. CDR3 residues: CASRTDRGTDTQYF. The DNA for the CDR3 is TGTGCCAGCAGGACCGACAGAGGCACAGATACGCAGTATTTT.

The rearrangement links TRBV25-1 to TRBJ2-1; TRBD2 matches 8 bases. Germline V CDR1 and CDR2: MGHDK, SYGVNS. After removal of 8 bases from V and 8 bases from J, the junction contained 8 bases not matched to a gene. This CDR3 has 13 residues. This CDR3 is CASGQAGVHEQFF. DNA for the CDR3: TGTGCCAGCGGACAAGCGGGAGTTCATGAGCAGTTCTTC.

V is TRBV5-4 and J is TRBJ2-1, with 12 bases aligning to TRBD2. With 2 bases clipped from V and 7 bases from J, the junction kept 7 bases outside the gene matches. CDR3 length: 16 residues. CDR1 and CDR2 from the germline V gene are SGHNT and YYREEE (reference sequence). The CDR3 reads CASSFPSGGAGNEQFF. CDR3 nucleotide sequence: TGTGCCAGCAGCTTCCCTAGCGGGGGGGCTGGGAATGAGCAGTTCTTC.

The rearrangement joins TRBV7-6 to TRBJ2-3; no clear D gene. The CDR3 covers 14 residues. V was trimmed by 3 bases and J by 0 bases, leaving 7 bases between them. Germline V gene lookup returns CDR1 SGHVS and CDR2 FNYEAQ. CDR3 coding DNA: TGTGCCAGCAGCTTTGAGACTAGCACAGATACGCAGTATTTT. As protein: CASSFETSTDTQYF.

The count of this clone is one. The chain combines TRBV29-1 with TRBJ1-1, with TRBD1 identical over 7 bases. This CDR3 contains 12 residues. Germline loops: CDR1 SQVTM, CDR2 ANQGSEA. With V trimmed by 3 bases and J by 5 bases, 3 bases remained unmatched. DNA for the CDR3: TGCAGCGTTGAGGAGGACAGGACTGAAGCTTTCTTT. As protein: CSVEEDRTEAFF.

This chain uses TRBV2 with TRBJ2-7; 10 bases line up with TRBD1. The junction had 9 bases not matched to a gene; V was cut back by 7 bases and J by 6 bases. The CDR3 is 14 amino acids. The germline gives CDR1 SNHLY, CDR2 FYNNEI. The CDR3 DNA sequence: TGTGCCAGCAAGGAGGACAGGGGGTTTGGCGAGCAGTACTTC. Encoded protein: CASKEDRGFGEQYF.

This sequence joins TRBV5-4 and TRBJ2-3, with a possible D match to TRBD1 (6 bases). Germline lookup yields CDR1 SGHNT and CDR2 YYREEE (reference sequence). V lost 3 bases to trimming and J lost 2 bases, with 22 bases between them. This CDR3 spans 18 amino acids. Here the CDR3 DNA reads TGTGCCAGCAGCTCACCCTTACGGACCGGGACACCCACAGATACGCAGTATTTT. Its protein product is CASSSPLRTGTPTDTQYF.

The chain combines TRBV19 with TRBJ2-7; D perhaps matches TRBD2 (5 bases). Looked up from germline, CDR1 is LNHDA and CDR2 is SQIVND (reference sequence). The CDR3 is 13 residues long. The ends were cut back, 5 bases at V and 2 bases at J, with 10 bases in the middle. The CDR3 sequence is CASSGVGAYEQYF. The CDR3 nucleotides are TGTGCCAGTAGTGGGGTCGGGGCCTACGAGCAGTACTTC.

There are a few counts of this clone. V is TRBV5-1 and J is TRBJ2-1; the match to TRBD1 covers 8 bases. Germline lookup yields CDR1 SGHRS and CDR2 YFSETQ. This CDR3 has 15 residues. V shed 2 bases and J 2 bases; nucleotides not matched to a gene: 3. The CDR3 DNA reads as TGCGCCAGCAGCTTCTCAGGGGGCACCTACAATGAGCAGTTCTTC. Translated: CASSFSGGTYNEQFF.

The genes are TRBV11-2 and TRBJ2-7; 8 bases align to TRBD1. This CDR3 has 17 residues. Trimming took 0 bases from V and 2 from J; bases not matched to a gene: 9. Germline CDR1 reads SGHAT; CDR2 reads FQNNGV. The CDR3 nucleotides are TGTGCCAGCAGCTTAGATCGAAGGACAGGGTTTACCTACGAGCAGTACTTC. Translated: CASSLDRRTGFTYEQYF.

The chain joins TRBV9 to TRBJ2-2; D uncertain. Per germline, CDR1 SGDLS and CDR2 YYNGEE. Trimming pared 3 bases from V and 9 bases from J, leaving 12 bases between. CDR3 length: 13 amino acids. The CDR3 nucleotides read TGTGCCAGCAGCGCCGACTCGGCGAGGGAGCTGTTTTTT. Its translation: CASSADSARELFF.

Comments on this clone: A read error may produce the germline difference seen at one junction end. The chain recombines TRBV29-1 with TRBJ1-5; D possibly corresponds to TRBD1 (6 bases). The CDR3 has 13 residues. The germline CDR1 and CDR2 sequences are SQVTM and ANQGSEA. The CDR3 loop reads CSVGSVTGQPQNF. Here the CDR3 DNA reads TGCAGCGTTGGGTCCGTGACAGGTCAGCCCCAGAATTTT.

The chain couples TRBV30 to TRBJ2-1, with TRBD2 matching 10 bases. CDR3 size: 14 residues. CDR1 is GTSNPN, CDR2 SVGIG, per germline (reference sequence). With 0 bases clipped from V and 6 bases from J, the junction kept 2 bases outside the gene matches. This CDR3 is CAWSVRTSGNEQFF. CDR3 sequence (DNA): TGTGCCTGGAGTGTACGGACTAGCGGCAATGAGCAGTTCTTC.

This chain links TRBV30 with TRBJ1-4; 9 bases align to TRBD1. Germline trimming cut 2 bases from V and 2 bases from J; bases unmatched to any gene: 3. The germline V gene encodes CDR1 GTSNPN and CDR2 SVGIG (reference sequence). The CDR3 has 15 residues. DNA of the CDR3: TGTGCCTGGAGTCACAGGGGGCCTACTAATGAAAAACTGTTTTTT. Amino acids: CAWSHRGPTNEKLFF. Filled out from reference TRBV30 and TRBJ1-4, the complete variable domain reads SQTIHQWPATLVQPVGSPLSLECTVEGTSNPNLYWYRQAAGRGLQLLFYSVGIGQISSEVPQNLSASRPQDRQFILSSKKLLLSDSGFYLCAWSHRGPTNEKLFFGSGTQLSVL.

V and J are TRBV19 and TRBJ1-1, with D possibly being TRBD1 (6 bases). V dropped 3 bases and J dropped 4 bases, with 12 bases sitting between them. The length of the CDR3 is 14 residues. CDR1 is LNHDA, CDR2 SQIVND, per germline (reference sequence). The CDR3 sequence is CASSITGTGTEAFF. The CDR3 bases are TGTGCCAGTAGTATCACAGGGACGGGCACTGAAGCTTTCTTT. The full variable domain, in which reference TRBV19 and TRBJ1-1 provide the parts outside the CDR3, is DGGITQSPKYLFRKEGQNVTLSCEQNLNHDAMYWYRQDPGQGLRLIYYSQIVNDFQKGDIAEGYSVSREKKESFPLTVTSAQKNPTAFYLCASSITGTGTEAFFGQGTRLTVV.